This T cell receptor (beta chain) was captured in a study of T cells in Graves' hyperthyroidism and ophthalmopathy. Whole-study findings and limits: Most thyroid-expanded clonotypes above 0.001 were also found in blood. In the analysis, a 13 V-J model separated ophthalmopathy from stable hyperthyroidism.

CDR1 is MDHEN, CDR2 SYDVKM, per germline. The V gene lost 10 bases and the J gene lost 4 bases, with 19 bases spanning the gap. The CDR3 runs 14 residues. Used for diagnoses were clinical symptoms, serum thyroxine and TRAb, thyroid ultrasound and orbital computed tomography. This clonotype was observed at least ten times. Its cognate antigen is unknown. Amplification of TCR beta CDR3 regions was performed using RNA transcripts as template. In the first-round RT-PCR of the TCR CDR3, the HTBI primer set was used. TCRdb re-called the multiplex PCR reads through MiXCR, storing one row per CDR3 protein. The sample includes about 570,000 distinct CDR3 sequences, 35% to 55% of them seen just once.

The sample was peripheral blood or thyroid tissue (not recorded which). The source is an adult woman with Graves' disease, either hyperthyroidism or ophthalmopathy (not recorded which). The chain combines TRBV28 with TRBJ1-2, with D possibly matching TRBD1 (6 bases). For the CDR3, the DNA is TGTGCCAACTCCCCGCGGGACACTGCCTATGGCTACACCTTC. Protein product: CANSPRDTAYGYTF.